This is a list of T cell receptor beta chains from one sample in a study of cytomegalovirus exposure and HLA in healthy donors. The assay was immunoSEQ multiplex PCR, and TCRdb's table has in-frame clones only and misses some. This sample has 150,000 or so clones, with under 80% found just once. Source material: PBMCs. These receptors were taken from a female donor in good health and CMV-seronegative. CDR3s include the opening cysteine and the closing phenylalanine or tryptophan. Each record gives: J gene, clone size, D gene, V gene, CDR3 DNA, CDR3 protein. D genes are given only for firm matches. Clone size is given for some rows only: seen once, a few or many times, or a class if the clone is expanded.

>TRBJ1-2|-|TRBD1|TRBV11-2
TGTGCCAGCAGCGTACACGGGACAGGGGACTATGGCTACACCTTC
CASSVHGTGDYGYTF
>TRBJ2-2|once|-|TRBV5-6
TGTGCCAGCAGCTTCGGAGGCTTCGGGGAGCTGTTTTTT
CASSFGGFGELFF
>TRBJ2-7|-|TRBD1|TRBV13
TGTGCCAGCAGCCAACCGGGACAGGGGCTATACGAGCAGTACTTC
CASSQPGQGLYEQYF
>TRBJ1-6|once|-|TRBV21-1
TGTGCCAGCAGCAAAGTCGAAACATCCGGGACAGGGGAGTCACCCCTCCACTTT
CASSKVETSGTGESPLHF
>TRBJ1-2|few|TRBD1|TRBV27
TGTGCCAGCAGTTTATTAGGGACAGACTATGGCTACACCTTC
CASSLLGTDYGYTF
>TRBJ2-3|-|TRBD1|TRBV11-3
TGTGCCAGCAGCTTGGAACTAGGGGGCCACACAGATACGCAGTATTTT
CASSLELGGHTDTQYF
>TRBJ1-1|-|TRBD1|TRBV29-1
TGCAGCGTCCTCGGACAGGGGGCACTGAACACTGAAGCTTTCTTT
CSVLGQGALNTEAFF
>TRBJ1-1|few|-|TRBV6-1
TGTGCCAGCAGTGCGCGGGGCCAGCCGGGGGACACTGAAGCTTTCTTT
CASSARGQPGDTEAFF
>TRBJ2-3|few|-|TRBV1
TGCACCAGCAGCCTCGGACTAGTACCGGATACGCAGTATTTT
CTSSLGLVPDTQYF
>TRBJ2-5|once|-|TRBV4-1
TGCGCCAGCAGCCAAGATCGAGAGACCCAGTACTTC
CASSQDRETQYF
>TRBJ2-7|few|-|TRBV27
TGTGCCAGCACCCTTTGGGCCGGTCACTACGAGCAGTACTTC
CASTLWAGHYEQYF
>TRBJ2-7|-|TRBD1|TRBV10-1
TGCGCCAGCAGTGCAGGACAGGGGGCCTACGAGCAGTACTTC
CASSAGQGAYEQYF
>TRBJ2-7|-|-|TRBV6-1
TGTGCCAGCAGGGGGGACTTCCCCTACGAGCAGTACTTC
CASRGDFPYEQYF
>TRBJ2-5|once|TRBD1|TRBV6-1
TGTGCCAGCAGTGAGGCGATGGGACAGGGAACGGAGACCCAGTACTTC
CASSEAMGQGTETQYF
>TRBJ1-4|-|-|TRBV19
TGTGCCAGTAGTCCCCGACAGGTTAATGAAAAACTGTTTTTT
CASSPRQVNEKLFF
>TRBJ2-7|-|TRBD1|TRBV27
TGTGCCAGCAGTTGGACAGGGGGCGAATACGAGCAGTACTTC
CASSWTGGEYEQYF
>TRBJ1-4|-|-|TRBV9
TGTGCCAGCAGCATGTCCGGGATGGATGATAGAGAAAAACTGTTTTTT
CASSMSGMDDREKLFF
>TRBJ1-1|-|-|TRBV19
TGTGCCAGTAGTATTGGCGGTTCTAGAACTGAAGCTTTCTTT
CASSIGGSRTEAFF
>TRBJ2-1|-|-|TRBV2
TGTGCCAGCAGCCCCAGGACTAATGTGGCTCACAATGAGCAGTTCTTC
CASSPRTNVAHNEQFF
>TRBJ1-6|-|TRBD1|TRBV30
TGTGCCTGGAGTGTGGCAGGGGGGTCACCCCTCCACTTT
CAWSVAGGSPLHF
>TRBJ1-6|few|-|TRBV5-4
TGTGCCAGCAGCGTCCCCTGGTCGGGGGGTGGGGGTTCACCCCTCCACTTT
CASSVPWSGGGGSPLHF
>TRBJ1-5|-|-|TRBV7-9
TGTGCCAGCAGCCCGCTGAAGGTACAGGGCAATCAGCCCCAGCATTTT
CASSPLKVQGNQPQHF
>TRBJ2-3|-|TRBD1|TRBV2
TGTGCCAGCAGTCCACGGACAGGGGGCACAGATACGCAGTATTTT
CASSPRTGGTDTQYF
>TRBJ2-1|-|-|TRBV7-7
TGTGCCAGCAGCTCCCGGGGTGGCTCCTACAATGAGCAGTTCTTC
CASSSRGGSYNEQFF
>TRBJ2-5|-|TRBD2|TRBV19
TGTGCCAGTAGTATAGCCGGGGGGGCTGGTGAGACCCAGTACTTC
CASSIAGGAGETQYF
>TRBJ1-6|-|TRBD1|TRBV7-9
TGTGCCAGCAGCCCCCAACCGGGACAGGGGGAAAATTCACCCCTCCACTTT
CASSPQPGQGENSPLHF
>TRBJ1-1|-|-|TRBV7-2
TGTGCCAGCTTCTCCCGGGAGGGGGGAAAGGCCACTGAAGCTTTCTTT
CASFSREGGKATEAFF
>TRBJ2-7|-|TRBD2|TRBV2
TGTGCCAGCAGCCCCGGGACTAGCGGGAGTCAGTACGAGCAGTACTTC
CASSPGTSGSQYEQYF
>TRBJ2-7|-|TRBD1|TRBV5-1
TGCGCCAGCAGCTTGCCCACAACAGGGGGTGGCGAGCAGTACTTC
CASSLPTTGGGEQYF
>TRBJ2-7|-|-|TRBV9
TGTGCCAGCAGCGTCCCGCCGGGAGTGCGGCACGAGCAGTACTTC
CASSVPPGVRHEQYF
>TRBJ2-2|-|-|TRBV6-1
TGTGCCGTCGTCGGGGAGAGGGAAACCGGGGAGCTGTTTTTT
CAVVGERETGELFF
>TRBJ1-5|few|-|TRBV6-5
TGTGCCAGCAGCCTCGAGGCCAATCAGCCCCAGCATTTT
CASSLEANQPQHF
>TRBJ2-7|-|-|TRBV4-2
TGTGCCGGCAGCCAAGATGCAGGGTCCTACGAGCAGTACTTC
CAGSQDAGSYEQYF
>TRBJ1-3|-|-|TRBV2
TGTGCCAGCTTGAGGGTTCGTGGAAACACCATATATTTT
CASLRVRGNTIYF
>TRBJ1-5|-|-|TRBV10-3
TGTGCCATCAGTGATCGGGCAGGGCCTAATCAGCCCCAGCATTTT
CAISDRAGPNQPQHF
>TRBJ2-7|-|-|TRBV9
TGTGCCAGCAGCGAAGGTGGCGACATTTCCTACGAGCAGTACTTC
CASSEGGDISYEQYF
>TRBJ2-1|-|TRBD2|TRBV5-1
TGCGCCAGCAGTCCTACTAGCGGGAGATCCAATGAGCAGTTCTTC
CASSPTSGRSNEQFF
>TRBJ2-5|-|-|TRBV2
TGTGCCAGCAGTGAAAGGCGGCAAGAGACCCAGTACTTC
CASSERRQETQYF
>TRBJ2-2|-|TRBD1|TRBV19
TGTGCCAGTAGTATATCCAGGGGGCGAAACACCGGGGAGCTGTTTTTT
CASSISRGRNTGELFF
>TRBJ2-1|-|-|TRBV7-6
TGTGCCAGCAGCTTACTAGCGTCGGGTGAGCAGTTCTTC
CASSLLASGEQFF
>TRBJ2-3|few|TRBD1|TRBV2
TGTGCCAGCACACAGGGGCCAGATACGCAGTATTTT
CASTQGPDTQYF
>TRBJ2-1|-|TRBD2|TRBV13
TGTGCCAGCAGCTTAAAAACCAGCGGGACGTACAATGAGCAGTTCTTC
CASSLKTSGTYNEQFF
>TRBJ1-5|-|TRBD1|TRBV30
TGTGCCTGGAGTGGCGACAGGGTGTTGAAGCCCCAGCATTTT
CAWSGDRVLKPQHF
>TRBJ1-6|-|TRBD1|TRBV30
TGTGCCTGGATTAATGGACAGGGGGCCTCCTATAATTCACCCCTCCACTTT
CAWINGQGASYNSPLHF
>TRBJ2-6|-|-|TRBV29-1
TGCAGCGTTGAAGTTGGGGCAGCTGGGGCCAACGTCCTGACTTTC
CSVEVGAAGANVLTF
>TRBJ1-2|-|TRBD1|TRBV6-6
TGTGCCAGCAGTTTACAGGGGGCCTATGGCTACACCTTC
CASSLQGAYGYTF
>TRBJ2-5|many|TRBD2|TRBV7-3
TGTGCCAGCAGCCCTGGGACTAGCAGACAAGAGACCCAGTACTTC
CASSPGTSRQETQYF
>TRBJ2-1|-|TRBD1|TRBV9
TGTGCCAGCAGCGCCGCGGGGACAGGGGCCCATGAGCAGTTCTTC
CASSAAGTGAHEQFF
>TRBJ2-5|-|-|TRBV28
TGTGCCAGCAGTTTACACTACCAAGAGACCCAGTACTTC
CASSLHYQETQYF
>TRBJ2-7|-|TRBD1|TRBV7-9
TGTGCCAGCAGCTACACGGGACAGGTAGTGGTCGAGCAGTACTTC
CASSYTGQVVVEQYF
>TRBJ1-2|-|-|TRBV10-3
TGTGCCATCAGGCCCGGGAACGGGAACCTCTATGGCTACACCTTC
CAIRPGNGNLYGYTF